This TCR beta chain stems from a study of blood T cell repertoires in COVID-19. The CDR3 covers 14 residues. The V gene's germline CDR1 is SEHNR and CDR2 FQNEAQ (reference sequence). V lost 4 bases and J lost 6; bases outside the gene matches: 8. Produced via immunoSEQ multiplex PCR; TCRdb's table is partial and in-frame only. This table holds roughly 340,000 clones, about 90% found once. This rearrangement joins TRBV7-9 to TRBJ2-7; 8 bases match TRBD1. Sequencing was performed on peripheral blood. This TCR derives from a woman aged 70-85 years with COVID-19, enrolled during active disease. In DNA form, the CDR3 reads TGTGCCAGCAGCTCCTTAAAAACAGGGGGCGAGCAGTACTTC. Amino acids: CASSSLKTGGEQYF.